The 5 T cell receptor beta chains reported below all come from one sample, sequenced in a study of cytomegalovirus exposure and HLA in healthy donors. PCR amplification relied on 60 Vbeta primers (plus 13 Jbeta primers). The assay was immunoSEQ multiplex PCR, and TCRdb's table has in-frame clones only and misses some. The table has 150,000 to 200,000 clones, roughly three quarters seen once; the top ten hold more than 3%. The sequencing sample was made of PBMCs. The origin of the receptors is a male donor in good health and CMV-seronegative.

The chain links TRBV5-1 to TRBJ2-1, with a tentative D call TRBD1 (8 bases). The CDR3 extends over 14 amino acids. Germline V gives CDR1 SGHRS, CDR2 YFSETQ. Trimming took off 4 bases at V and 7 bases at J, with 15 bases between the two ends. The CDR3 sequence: CASSPGQGGNEQFF. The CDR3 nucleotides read TGCGCCAGCAGCCCTGGACAGGGAGGGAATGAGCAGTTCTTC.

The DNA for the CDR3 is TGTGCCAGCACCAACTGGGACAGGGGGCGGGGAGCTTTCTTT. Amino acids: CASTNWDRGRGAFF. The rearrangement uses TRBV6-6 and TRBJ1-1; 12 nucleotides match TRBD1. Germline V gene lookup returns CDR1 MNHNY and CDR2 SVGAGI (reference sequence). The CDR3 runs 14 residues. The trim removed 7 bases at V and 10 bases at J, leaving 10 bases unmatched.

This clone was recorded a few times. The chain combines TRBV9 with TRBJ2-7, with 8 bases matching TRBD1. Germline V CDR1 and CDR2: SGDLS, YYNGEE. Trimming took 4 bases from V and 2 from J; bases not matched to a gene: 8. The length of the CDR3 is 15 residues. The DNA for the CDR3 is TGTGCCAGCAGCTTGCAGGGGGCGCCCCCCTACGAGCAGTACTTC. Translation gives CASSLQGAPPYEQYF.

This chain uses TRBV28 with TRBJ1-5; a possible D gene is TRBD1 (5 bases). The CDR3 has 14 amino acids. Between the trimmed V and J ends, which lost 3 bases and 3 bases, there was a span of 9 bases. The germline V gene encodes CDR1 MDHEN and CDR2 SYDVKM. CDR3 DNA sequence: TGTGCCAGCAGTTTTGGGGGGACCAATCAGCCCCAGCATTTT. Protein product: CASSFGGTNQPQHF.

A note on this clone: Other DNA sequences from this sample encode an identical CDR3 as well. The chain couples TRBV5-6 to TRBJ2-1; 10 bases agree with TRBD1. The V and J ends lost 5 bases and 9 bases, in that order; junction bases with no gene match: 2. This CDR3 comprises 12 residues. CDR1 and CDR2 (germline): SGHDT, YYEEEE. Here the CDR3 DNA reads TGTGCCAGCAGTCGGGACAGGGGTGAGCAGTTCTTC. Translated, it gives CASSRDRGEQFF.